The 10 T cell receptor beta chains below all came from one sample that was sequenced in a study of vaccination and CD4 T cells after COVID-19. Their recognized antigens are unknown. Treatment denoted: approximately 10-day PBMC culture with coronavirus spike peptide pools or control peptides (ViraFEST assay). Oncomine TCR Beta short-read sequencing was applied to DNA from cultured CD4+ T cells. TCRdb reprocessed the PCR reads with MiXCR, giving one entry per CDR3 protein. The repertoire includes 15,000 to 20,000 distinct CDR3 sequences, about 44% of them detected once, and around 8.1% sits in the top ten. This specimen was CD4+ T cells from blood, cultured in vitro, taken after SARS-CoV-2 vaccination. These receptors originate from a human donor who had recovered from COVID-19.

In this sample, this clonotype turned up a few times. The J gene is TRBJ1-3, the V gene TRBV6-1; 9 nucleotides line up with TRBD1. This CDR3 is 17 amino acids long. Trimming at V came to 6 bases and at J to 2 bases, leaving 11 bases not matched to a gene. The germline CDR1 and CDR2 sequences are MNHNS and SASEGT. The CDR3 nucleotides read TGTGCCAGCAGGGGACAGGGTTTTGGAGTTGCTGGAAACACCATATATTTT. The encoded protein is CASRGQGFGVAGNTIYF.

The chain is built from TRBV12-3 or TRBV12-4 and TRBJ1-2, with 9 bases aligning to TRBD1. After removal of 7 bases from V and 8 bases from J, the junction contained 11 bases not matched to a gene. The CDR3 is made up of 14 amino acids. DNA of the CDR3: TGTGCCAGCACTCCGGGACAGGGAATCCGGGGCTACACCTTC. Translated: CASTPGQGIRGYTF.

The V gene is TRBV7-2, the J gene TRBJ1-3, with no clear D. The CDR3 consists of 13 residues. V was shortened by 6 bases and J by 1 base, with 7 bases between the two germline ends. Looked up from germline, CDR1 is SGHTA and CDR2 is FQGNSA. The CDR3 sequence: CASRLSSGNTIYF. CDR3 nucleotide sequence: TGTGCCAGCAGGTTAAGTTCTGGAAACACCATATATTTT.

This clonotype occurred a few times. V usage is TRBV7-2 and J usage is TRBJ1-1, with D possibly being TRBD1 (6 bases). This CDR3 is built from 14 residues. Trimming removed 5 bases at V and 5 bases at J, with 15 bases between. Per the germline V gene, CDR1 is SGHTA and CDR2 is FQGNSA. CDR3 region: CASSGQGPGTEAFF. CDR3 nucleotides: TGTGCCAGCAGCGGCCAGGGGCCGGGGACTGAAGCTTTCTTT.

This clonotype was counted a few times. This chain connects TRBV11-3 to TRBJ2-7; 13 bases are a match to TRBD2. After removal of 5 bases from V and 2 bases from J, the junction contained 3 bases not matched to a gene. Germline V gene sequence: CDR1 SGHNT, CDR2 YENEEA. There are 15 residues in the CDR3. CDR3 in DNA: TGTGCCAGCAGCCGGACTAGCGGGGGCCCCTACGAGCAGTACTTC. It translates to CASSRTSGGPYEQYF.

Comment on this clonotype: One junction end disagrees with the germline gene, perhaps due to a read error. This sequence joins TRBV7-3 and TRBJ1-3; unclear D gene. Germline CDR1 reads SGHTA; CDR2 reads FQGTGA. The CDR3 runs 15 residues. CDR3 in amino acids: CASSLPRLGLNIIYF. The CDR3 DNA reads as TGTGCCAGCAGCTTACCCCGGCTGGGGTTGAACATCATATATTTT.

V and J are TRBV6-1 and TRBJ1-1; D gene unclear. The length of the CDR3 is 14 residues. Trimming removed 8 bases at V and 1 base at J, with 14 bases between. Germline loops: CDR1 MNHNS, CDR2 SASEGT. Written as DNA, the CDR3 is TGTGCCAGCGTGGAGGAGGTCCGGAACACTGAAGCTTTCTTT. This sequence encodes CASVEEVRNTEAFF.

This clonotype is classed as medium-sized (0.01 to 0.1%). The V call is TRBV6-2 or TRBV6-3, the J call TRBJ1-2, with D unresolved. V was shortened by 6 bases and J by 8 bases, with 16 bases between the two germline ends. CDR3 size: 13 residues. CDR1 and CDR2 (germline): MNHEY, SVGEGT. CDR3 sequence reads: CASSFDPKGGYTF. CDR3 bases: TGTGCCAGCAGCTTCGACCCCAAGGGCGGCTACACCTTC.

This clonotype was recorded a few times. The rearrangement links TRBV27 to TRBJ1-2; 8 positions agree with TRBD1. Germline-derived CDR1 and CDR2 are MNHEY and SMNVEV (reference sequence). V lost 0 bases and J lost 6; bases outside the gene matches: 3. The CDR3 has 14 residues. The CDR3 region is CASSLSTGENGYTF. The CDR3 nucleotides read TGTGCCAGCAGTTTATCGACAGGGGAGAATGGCTACACCTTC.

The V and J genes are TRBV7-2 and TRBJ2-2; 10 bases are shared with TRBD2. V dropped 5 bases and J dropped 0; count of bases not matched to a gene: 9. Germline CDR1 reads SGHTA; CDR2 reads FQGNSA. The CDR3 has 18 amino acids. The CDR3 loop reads CASSHMVTSGANTGELFF. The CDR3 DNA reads TGTGCCAGCAGCCACATGGTAACTAGCGGGGCGAACACCGGGGAGCTGTTTTTT.